This paragraph reports one T cell receptor (beta chain). No antigen is known for it. The record has no base qualities; no much larger clone is one base away. The CDR3 regions of human TCRbeta chains were subjected to immunosequencing. The published analysis was carried out like this. TCRs in the repertoires were compared against a reference library of SARS-CoV-2-specific TCRs that had been generated with the MIRA antigen-specificity platform. Breadth meant the fraction of unique TCRs that were SARS-CoV-2-associated, whereas depth meant the fraction of total T cells that were SARS-CoV-2-associated. Using the MIRA data, every spike-specific TCR was mapped to the spike region that the TCR reacted to and assigned to either a CD4 or a CD8 class. Log10-transformed breadth and depth values were compared by one-way ANOVA with Sidak's multiple comparisons tests. TCRdb carries this immuneACCESS record with in-frame sequences only. Its versions omit some clonotypes, under half of them owing to an unresolved V gene in the studies checked, with the rest unexplained. V, J and clone size are taken as reported in that table, and D and trimming were inferred from the DNA itself. Present in this sample are around 95,000 clones, around 87% of which were seen just once. Under 4.5% of the sample comes from the top ten.

The data were obtained in a study of T cell responses to AZD1222 COVID-19 vaccine (dated by TCRdb to the early 2020s). The study in broad terms: A total of roughly 240 trial participants underwent TCR sequencing, of whom some 210 received two doses of AZD1222 and around 25 received two doses of the MenACWY control vaccine. Trial participants were enrolled into age subgroups of 18-55, 56-69 and 70-plus years, which contained approximately 150, 28 and 58 TCR-sequenced participants, respectively.

General findings and caveats noted by the study authors: In the small 56-69-year group, the increase in depth fell short of significance, most likely because of low power. Because no day 14 peak-response samples were available, the repertoires could be characterized only after the peak T cell response. Conclusions about previously exposed vaccinees were limited because only six or seven AZD1222 recipients were SARS-CoV-2 seropositive at baseline. Participants were mostly white British and included more females than males, and it was suggested by the authors that clonal diversity may have been underestimated. Epitopes outside the regions mutated in the B.1.351 and B.1.1.7 variants were reportedly recognized by nearly half of the unique spike-specific TCRs. The vaccine-associated CD4 TCRs covered the entire spike protein, and the dominant responses fell in regions 160-218 and 743-854. A significant rise in spike-specific TCR breadth and depth was observed after two AZD1222 doses relative to day 0 and relative to MenACWY recipients.

The sample's time point, from its label and the paper: baseline before first vaccination. The treatment or condition label corresponds to: meningococcal conjugate vaccine given as trial control. Vaccinee samples came from UK trials COV001 and COV002, including a single-blind randomized controlled phase 2/3 trial of AZD1222 (ChAdOx1 nCoV-19) in healthy adults. For TCRbeta chain sequencing, PBMC samples were collected from trial participants at day 0 and at day 28 after the second dose. The V end gives up 4 bases and the J end 7 bases, leaving 11 bases in the junction not matched to a gene. The CDR3 sequence holds 14 residues, the cysteine and phenylalanine included. CDR3 DNA only is kept here, 42 bases in frame from base 1. Looking up the germline V gene yields CDR1 SQVTM and CDR2 ANQGSEA.

The specimen comprised peripheral blood, sampled on day 0 of MenACWY control vaccination. The sequence derives from an adult in good health. The V and J segments used are TRBV29-1 and TRBJ1-2; 8 central nucleotides agree with TRBD1. The sequenced DNA: TGCAGCGTTGTTCAGGACAGGGTATCGAGTGGCTACACCTTC. This codes for CSVVQDRVSSGYTF.